The 12 T cell receptor beta chains reported below all come from one sample, sequenced in a study of OX40 agonist ivuxolimab in advanced cancers. Using immunoSEQ multiplex PCR, the repertoire was profiled, and TCRdb retains in-frame clones only, with some absent. In the table there are fewer than 100,000 clones, 80% to 90% of which are singletons. This specimen consisted of CD4+ or CD8+ T cells sorted from blood, obtained in a trial of the OX40 agonist ivuxolimab. The receptors stem from an adult with an advanced solid tumor such as melanoma, head and neck, liver or kidney cancer.

The rearrangement uses TRBV2 and TRBJ2-5, with D perhaps TRBD1 or TRBD2 (7 bases each). Trimming took 8 bases from V and 5 from J, leaving 18 bases between them. Germline V CDR1 and CDR2: SNHLY, FYNNEI. The CDR3 is made up of 14 amino acids. In nucleotides, the CDR3 is TGTGCCAGCGGAACAACAGGGGAGGGGGAGACCCAGTACTTC. Protein sequence: CASGTTGEGETQYF.

This chain uses TRBV18 with TRBJ2-1, with unresolved D. Trimming stripped 1 base from V and 7 bases from J, with 8 bases between. This CDR3 has 13 residues. The germline CDR1 and CDR2 sequences are KGHSH and LQKENI. The CDR3 loop is CASSPQAPNEQFF. CDR3 in DNA: TGTGCCAGCTCACCACAGGCTCCTAATGAGCAGTTCTTC.

V usage is TRBV30 and J usage is TRBJ1-1; no definite D call. Germline assignment: CDR1 GTSNPN and CDR2 SVGIG (reference sequence). Trimming removed 3 bases at V and 0 bases at J, with 11 bases between. CDR3 length: 14 residues. CDR3: CAWSADRLNTEAFF. The CDR3 DNA sequence: TGTGCCTGGAGCGCGGACCGTTTGAACACTGAAGCTTTCTTT.

This clone was observed once. This chain joins TRBV28 and TRBJ1-1; D call uncertain. V gave up 3 bases and J gave up 11 bases, with 22 bases separating them. The CDR3 covers 15 residues. Germline lookup yields CDR1 MDHEN and CDR2 SYDVKM. CDR3: CASSLGFDSTPGAFF. CDR3 sequence (DNA): TGTGCCAGCAGTTTGGGTTTTGACTCTACACCGGGCGCTTTCTTT.

This chain links TRBV6-5 with TRBJ2-5; 7 bases are shared with TRBD1. Germline CDR1 is MNHEY and CDR2 is SVGAGI. The CDR3 covers 15 residues. The junction had 9 bases not matched to a gene; V was cut back by 5 bases and J by 3 bases. The CDR3 bases are TGTGCCAGCAGTCCCCGGGGACAGCGTGAAGAGACCCAGTACTTC. Protein product: CASSPRGQREETQYF.

The rearrangement joins TRBV7-2 to TRBJ2-2; 9 nucleotides match TRBD1. This CDR3 comprises 14 residues. The germline V gene encodes CDR1 SGHTA and CDR2 FQGNSA. The V gene end was trimmed by 4 bases and the J gene end by 7 bases; junction bases not matched to a gene: 4. The CDR3 nucleotides are TGTGCCAGCAGCTCGGACAGGGGACACGGGGAGCTGTTTTTT. This gives the protein CASSSDRGHGELFF.

The rearrangement uses TRBV30 and TRBJ2-5; D is uncertain. Germline CDR1 and CDR2: GTSNPN and SVGIG (reference sequence). The CDR3 contains 14 residues. V was shortened by 2 bases and J by 3 bases, with 13 bases between the two germline ends. The CDR3 sequence is CAWSTGVWEETQYF. The DNA of the CDR3 is TGTGCCTGGAGTACTGGGGTTTGGGAAGAGACCCAGTACTTC.

This rearrangement joins TRBV27 to TRBJ2-7, with 10 bases that match TRBD1. CDR3 length: 14 residues. The V segment lost 8 bases and the J segment 0 bases; nucleotides outside the gene matches: 4. Looked up from germline, CDR1 is MNHEY and CDR2 is SMNVEV (reference sequence). The CDR3 loop reads CASSGTGVSYEQYF. The CDR3 coding sequence is TGTGCCAGCTCCGGGACAGGGGTCTCCTACGAGCAGTACTTC.

The chain combines TRBV5-1 with TRBJ1-6; D is perhaps TRBD1 (5 bases). CDR1 is SGHRS and CDR2 is YFSETQ in the germline V gene. CDR3 length: 15 residues. V lost 0 bases and J lost 8, with 12 bases in between. CDR3 amino acids: CASSLDGRVDSPLHF. The CDR3 DNA reads TGCGCCAGCAGCTTGGATGGCAGGGTTGATTCACCCCTCCACTTT. Full variable domain (outside the CDR3, taken from reference TRBV5-1 and TRBJ1-6): KAGVTQTPRYLIKTRGQQVTLSCSPISGHRSVSWYQQTPGQGLQFLFEYFSETQRNKGNFPGRFSGRQFSNSRSEMNVSTLELGDSALYLCASSLDGRVDSPLHFGNGTRLTVT.

The V gene is TRBV29-1, the J gene TRBJ2-7; tentatively, D is TRBD1 or TRBD2 (6 bases each). CDR1 and CDR2 (germline): SQVTM, ANQGSEA. Trimming shortened V by 6 bases and J by 3 bases, and 15 bases separated the two germline ends. The CDR3 consists of 13 residues. DNA for the CDR3: TGCAGCGTGAGGGGGGACACCGACTACGAGCAGTACTTC. Translated: CSVRGDTDYEQYF.

The rearrangement uses TRBV7-3 and TRBJ2-2, with 7 bases identical to TRBD1. The trim removed 5 bases at V and 6 bases at J, leaving 9 bases unmatched. Per the germline V gene, CDR1 is SGHTA and CDR2 is FQGTGA. This CDR3 has 15 amino acids. CDR3 amino acids: CASSRDTGVPGELFF. The CDR3 region has the DNA TGTGCCAGCAGCAGGGACACAGGGGTTCCCGGGGAGCTGTTTTTT.

The V call is TRBV28, the J call TRBJ2-7; a weak D match, TRBD1 (5 bases). Germline CDR1 and CDR2: MDHEN and SYDVKM. Trimming cost V 5 bases and J 3 bases, with 14 bases left between them. This CDR3 comprises 14 residues. CDR3 nucleotides: TGTGCCAGCAGTCGCACCGACAGAGACTACGAGCAGTACTTC. Protein sequence: CASSRTDRDYEQYF.